This TCR beta chain emerged from a study of breast tumors, draining lymph nodes, adjacent tissues. Broader study findings: Findings are consistent with lymph node origin and intratumoral expansion of most tumor T cells. That most tumor T cells come from lymph nodes remained unproven. Compared with basal-like, luminal-like tumors shared significantly more repertoire with nontumor tissue. Tumor TCR diversity was below lymph nodes but above nontumor tissue.

MiXCR, run by TCRdb on the multiplex PCR reads, gives a single entry per CDR3 protein. The data contain 150,000 to 200,000 distinct CDR3 sequences, approximately 30% of them seen just once; the ten biggest clones take up 3.5% to 4.5%. This clonotype has a count of ten or more. The antigen is not known. The lymph nodes were axillary draining lymph nodes from breast cancer patients. The V gene lost 10 bases and the J gene lost 4 bases, with 16 bases spanning the gap. The CDR3 covers 14 residues. The V call is TRBV12-3 or TRBV12-4, the J call TRBJ2-2, with D possibly TRBD2 on 7 matching bases. Sequenced input: axillary lymph node tissue. This sequence was found in a female donor with breast cancer. Some clones in this sample may be carry-over from other donors' samples. CDR3 region: CATRGGAVTGELFF. The CDR3 coding sequence is TGTGCCACGAGGGGGGGGGCAGTCACCGGGGAGCTGTTTTTT.